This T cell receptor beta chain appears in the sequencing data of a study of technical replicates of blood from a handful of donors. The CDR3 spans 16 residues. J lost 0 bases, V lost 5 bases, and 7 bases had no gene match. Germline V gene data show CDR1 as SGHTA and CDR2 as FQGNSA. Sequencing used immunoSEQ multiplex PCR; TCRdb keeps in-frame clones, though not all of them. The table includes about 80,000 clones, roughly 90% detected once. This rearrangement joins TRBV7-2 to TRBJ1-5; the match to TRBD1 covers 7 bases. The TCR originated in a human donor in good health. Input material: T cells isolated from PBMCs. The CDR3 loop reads CASSLQGDLSNQPQHF. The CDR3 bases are TGTGCCAGCAGCCTTCAGGGGGACCTTAGCAATCAGCCCCAGCATTTT. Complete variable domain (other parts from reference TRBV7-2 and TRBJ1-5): GAGVSQSPSNKVTEKGKDVELRCDPISGHTALYWYRQSLGQGLEFLIYFQGNSAPDKSGLPSDRFSAERTGGSVSTLTIQRTQQEDSAVYLCASSLQGDLSNQPQHFGDGTRLSIL.